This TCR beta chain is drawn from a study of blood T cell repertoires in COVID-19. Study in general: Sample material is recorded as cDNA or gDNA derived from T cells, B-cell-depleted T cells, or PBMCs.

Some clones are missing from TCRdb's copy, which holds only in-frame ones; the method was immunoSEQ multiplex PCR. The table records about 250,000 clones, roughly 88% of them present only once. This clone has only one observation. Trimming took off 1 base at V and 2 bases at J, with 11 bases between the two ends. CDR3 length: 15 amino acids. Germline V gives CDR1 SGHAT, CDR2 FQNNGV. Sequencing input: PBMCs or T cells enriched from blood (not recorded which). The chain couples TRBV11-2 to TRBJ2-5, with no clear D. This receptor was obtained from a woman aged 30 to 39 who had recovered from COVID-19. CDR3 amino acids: CASSLGHRAQETQYF. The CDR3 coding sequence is TGTGCCAGCAGCTTAGGTCACAGAGCTCAAGAGACCCAGTACTTC.